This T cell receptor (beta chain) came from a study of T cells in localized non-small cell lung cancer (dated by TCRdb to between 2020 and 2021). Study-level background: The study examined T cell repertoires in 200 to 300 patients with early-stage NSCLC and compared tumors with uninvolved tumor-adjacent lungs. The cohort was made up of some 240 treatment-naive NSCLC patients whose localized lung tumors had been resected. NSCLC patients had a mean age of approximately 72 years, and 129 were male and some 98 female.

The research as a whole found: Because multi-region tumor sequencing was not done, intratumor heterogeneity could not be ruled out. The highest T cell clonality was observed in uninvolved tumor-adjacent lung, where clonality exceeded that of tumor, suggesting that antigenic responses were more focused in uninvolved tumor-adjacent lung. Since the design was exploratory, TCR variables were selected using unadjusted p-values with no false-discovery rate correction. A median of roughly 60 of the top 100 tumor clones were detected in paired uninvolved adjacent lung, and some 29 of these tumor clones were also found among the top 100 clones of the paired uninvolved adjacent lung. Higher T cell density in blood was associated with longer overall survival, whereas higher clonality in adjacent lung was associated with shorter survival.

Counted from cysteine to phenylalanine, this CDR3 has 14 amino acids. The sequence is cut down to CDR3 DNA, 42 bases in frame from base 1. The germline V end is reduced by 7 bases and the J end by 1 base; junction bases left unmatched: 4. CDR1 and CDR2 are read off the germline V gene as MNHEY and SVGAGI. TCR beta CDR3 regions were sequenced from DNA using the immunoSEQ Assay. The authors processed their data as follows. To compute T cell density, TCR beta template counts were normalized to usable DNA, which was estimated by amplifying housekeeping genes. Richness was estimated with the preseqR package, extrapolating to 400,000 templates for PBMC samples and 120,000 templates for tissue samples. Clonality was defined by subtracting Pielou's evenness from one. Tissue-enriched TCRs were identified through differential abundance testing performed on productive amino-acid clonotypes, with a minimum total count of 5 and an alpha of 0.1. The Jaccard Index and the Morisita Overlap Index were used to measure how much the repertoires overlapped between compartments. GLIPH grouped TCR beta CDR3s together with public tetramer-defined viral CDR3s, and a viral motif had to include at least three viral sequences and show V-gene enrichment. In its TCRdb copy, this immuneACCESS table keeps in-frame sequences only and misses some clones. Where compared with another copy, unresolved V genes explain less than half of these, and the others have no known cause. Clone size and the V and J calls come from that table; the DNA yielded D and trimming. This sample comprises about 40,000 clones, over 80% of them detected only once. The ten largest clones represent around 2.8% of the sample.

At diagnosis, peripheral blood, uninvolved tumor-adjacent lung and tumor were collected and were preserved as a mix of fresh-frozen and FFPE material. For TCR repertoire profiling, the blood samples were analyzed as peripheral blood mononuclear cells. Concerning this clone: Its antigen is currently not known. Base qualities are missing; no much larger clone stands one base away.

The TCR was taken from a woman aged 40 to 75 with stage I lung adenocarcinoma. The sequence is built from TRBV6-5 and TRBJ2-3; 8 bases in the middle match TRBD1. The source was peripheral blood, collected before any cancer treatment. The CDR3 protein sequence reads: CASKDRAGTDTQYF. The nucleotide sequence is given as TGTGCCAGCAAGGACAGGGCCGGCACAGATACGCAGTATTTT.